The next 8 T cell receptor beta chains were all read from a single sample in a study of patients and donors after allogeneic stem cell transplantation. Using its own MiXCR run on the RT-PCR reads, TCRdb lists one record per CDR3 protein. Among roughly 9,400 distinct CDR3 sequences, about 6.4% were seen once, and the ten largest hold approximately 26%. The sequencing sample was made of blood, either unsorted or a sorted T cell fraction (not recorded which). The receptors shown here come from a human donor who was either an allogeneic HSCT recipient or a stem cell or donor lymphocyte infusion donor (not recorded which). It is not recorded whose cells these are; they may come from a transplant donor.

This clonotype was seen ten or more times. V is TRBV7-2 and J is TRBJ2-2, with 13 bases aligning to TRBD2. Per germline, CDR1 SGHTA and CDR2 FQGNSA. The CDR3 extends over 16 amino acids. J gave up 5 bases and V 5 bases, and 5 bases lay outside the gene matches. CDR3 nucleotide sequence: TGTGCCAGCAGCACGGGACTAGCGGGAAGTACCGGGGAGCTGTTTTTT. It codes for CASSTGLAGSTGELFF.

This clonotype was counted a few times. The chain joins TRBV7-2 to TRBJ2-5; 13 positions agree with TRBD2. This CDR3 region has 16 residues. Trimming took 4 bases from V and 0 from J; bases not matched to a gene: 2. CDR1 and CDR2 (germline): SGHTA, FQGNSA. The CDR3 DNA is TGTGCCAGCAGCTCCGGACTAGCGGGAGACCAAGAGACCCAGTACTTC. Residues: CASSSGLAGDQETQYF. Looking up the rest from reference TRBV7-2 and TRBJ2-5 gives the full variable domain: GAGVSQSPSNKVTEKGKDVELRCDPISGHTALYWYRQSLGQGLEFLIYFQGNSAPDKSGLPSDRFSAERTGGSVSTLTIQRTQQEDSAVYLCASSSGLAGDQETQYFGPGTRLLVL.

About this clonotype itself: Mismatch with germline at one junction end may stem from a read error. The CDR3 nucleotides are TGCGCCAGCAGCCCCGCCCCTGGGGACAATTGGAAGCTTTTC. Protein product: CASSPAPGDNWKLF. V usage is TRBV5-1 and J usage is TRBJ1-2; tentative D call: TRBD1 (6 bases). CDR3 length: 14 amino acids. Germline lookup yields CDR1 SGHRS and CDR2 YFSETQ.

The V and J genes are TRBV12-3 or TRBV12-4 and TRBJ2-1, with TRBD2 identical over 11 bases. The CDR3 is 20 amino acids. Trimming cost V 6 bases and J 0 bases; bases outside gene matches: 16. The CDR3 DNA sequence: TGTGCCAGCAGACAATGGGTAGCGGGAGGGACCCCTAGCTCCTACAATGAGCAGTTCTTC. It codes for CASRQWVAGGTPSSYNEQFF.

By sample share, this clonotype is medium-sized. The chain has TRBV5-6 and TRBJ1-2; D may be TRBD1 (6 bases). The V end was cut by 4 bases, the J end by 7 bases, with 14 bases between. The CDR3 is made up of 13 amino acids. CDR1 is SGHDT and CDR2 is YYEEEE in the germline V gene. The CDR3 loop is CASSQDRPRGYTF. The CDR3 bases are TGTGCCAGCAGCCAAGACAGGCCTCGTGGCTACACCTTC.

The V gene is TRBV18, the J gene TRBJ2-4; TRBD1 agrees at 7 bases. The CDR3 covers 17 residues. The junction had 8 bases not matched to a gene; V was cut back by 3 bases and J by 0 bases. The germline gives CDR1 KGHSH, CDR2 LQKENI. The CDR3 is CASSPIGTEVAKNIQYF. The CDR3 region has the DNA TGTGCCAGCTCACCCATTGGGACAGAGGTAGCCAAAAACATTCAGTACTTC.

This clonotype was counted ten times or more. CDR3 in DNA: TGTGCCAGCAGTGGTTCTCAGCGGGAGGGCGTGGAGACCCAGTACTTC. This encodes CASSGSQREGVETQYF. The chain combines TRBV25-1 with TRBJ2-5, with TRBD2 matching over 10 bases. V trimming: 4 bases; J trimming: 5 bases; junction bases outside the gene matches: 10. The CDR3 sequence is 16 residues long. Germline lookup yields CDR1 MGHDK and CDR2 SYGVNS.

This clonotype was counted ten times or more. The chain carries TRBV6-6 and TRBJ2-3; D is unresolved. V gave up 4 bases and J gave up 1 base, with 6 bases separating them. This CDR3 contains 13 residues. Per the germline V gene, CDR1 is MNHNY and CDR2 is SVGAGI (reference sequence). CDR3 loop: CASSSLGTDTQYF. DNA for the CDR3: TGTGCCAGCAGTTCGTTAGGCACAGATACGCAGTATTTT.